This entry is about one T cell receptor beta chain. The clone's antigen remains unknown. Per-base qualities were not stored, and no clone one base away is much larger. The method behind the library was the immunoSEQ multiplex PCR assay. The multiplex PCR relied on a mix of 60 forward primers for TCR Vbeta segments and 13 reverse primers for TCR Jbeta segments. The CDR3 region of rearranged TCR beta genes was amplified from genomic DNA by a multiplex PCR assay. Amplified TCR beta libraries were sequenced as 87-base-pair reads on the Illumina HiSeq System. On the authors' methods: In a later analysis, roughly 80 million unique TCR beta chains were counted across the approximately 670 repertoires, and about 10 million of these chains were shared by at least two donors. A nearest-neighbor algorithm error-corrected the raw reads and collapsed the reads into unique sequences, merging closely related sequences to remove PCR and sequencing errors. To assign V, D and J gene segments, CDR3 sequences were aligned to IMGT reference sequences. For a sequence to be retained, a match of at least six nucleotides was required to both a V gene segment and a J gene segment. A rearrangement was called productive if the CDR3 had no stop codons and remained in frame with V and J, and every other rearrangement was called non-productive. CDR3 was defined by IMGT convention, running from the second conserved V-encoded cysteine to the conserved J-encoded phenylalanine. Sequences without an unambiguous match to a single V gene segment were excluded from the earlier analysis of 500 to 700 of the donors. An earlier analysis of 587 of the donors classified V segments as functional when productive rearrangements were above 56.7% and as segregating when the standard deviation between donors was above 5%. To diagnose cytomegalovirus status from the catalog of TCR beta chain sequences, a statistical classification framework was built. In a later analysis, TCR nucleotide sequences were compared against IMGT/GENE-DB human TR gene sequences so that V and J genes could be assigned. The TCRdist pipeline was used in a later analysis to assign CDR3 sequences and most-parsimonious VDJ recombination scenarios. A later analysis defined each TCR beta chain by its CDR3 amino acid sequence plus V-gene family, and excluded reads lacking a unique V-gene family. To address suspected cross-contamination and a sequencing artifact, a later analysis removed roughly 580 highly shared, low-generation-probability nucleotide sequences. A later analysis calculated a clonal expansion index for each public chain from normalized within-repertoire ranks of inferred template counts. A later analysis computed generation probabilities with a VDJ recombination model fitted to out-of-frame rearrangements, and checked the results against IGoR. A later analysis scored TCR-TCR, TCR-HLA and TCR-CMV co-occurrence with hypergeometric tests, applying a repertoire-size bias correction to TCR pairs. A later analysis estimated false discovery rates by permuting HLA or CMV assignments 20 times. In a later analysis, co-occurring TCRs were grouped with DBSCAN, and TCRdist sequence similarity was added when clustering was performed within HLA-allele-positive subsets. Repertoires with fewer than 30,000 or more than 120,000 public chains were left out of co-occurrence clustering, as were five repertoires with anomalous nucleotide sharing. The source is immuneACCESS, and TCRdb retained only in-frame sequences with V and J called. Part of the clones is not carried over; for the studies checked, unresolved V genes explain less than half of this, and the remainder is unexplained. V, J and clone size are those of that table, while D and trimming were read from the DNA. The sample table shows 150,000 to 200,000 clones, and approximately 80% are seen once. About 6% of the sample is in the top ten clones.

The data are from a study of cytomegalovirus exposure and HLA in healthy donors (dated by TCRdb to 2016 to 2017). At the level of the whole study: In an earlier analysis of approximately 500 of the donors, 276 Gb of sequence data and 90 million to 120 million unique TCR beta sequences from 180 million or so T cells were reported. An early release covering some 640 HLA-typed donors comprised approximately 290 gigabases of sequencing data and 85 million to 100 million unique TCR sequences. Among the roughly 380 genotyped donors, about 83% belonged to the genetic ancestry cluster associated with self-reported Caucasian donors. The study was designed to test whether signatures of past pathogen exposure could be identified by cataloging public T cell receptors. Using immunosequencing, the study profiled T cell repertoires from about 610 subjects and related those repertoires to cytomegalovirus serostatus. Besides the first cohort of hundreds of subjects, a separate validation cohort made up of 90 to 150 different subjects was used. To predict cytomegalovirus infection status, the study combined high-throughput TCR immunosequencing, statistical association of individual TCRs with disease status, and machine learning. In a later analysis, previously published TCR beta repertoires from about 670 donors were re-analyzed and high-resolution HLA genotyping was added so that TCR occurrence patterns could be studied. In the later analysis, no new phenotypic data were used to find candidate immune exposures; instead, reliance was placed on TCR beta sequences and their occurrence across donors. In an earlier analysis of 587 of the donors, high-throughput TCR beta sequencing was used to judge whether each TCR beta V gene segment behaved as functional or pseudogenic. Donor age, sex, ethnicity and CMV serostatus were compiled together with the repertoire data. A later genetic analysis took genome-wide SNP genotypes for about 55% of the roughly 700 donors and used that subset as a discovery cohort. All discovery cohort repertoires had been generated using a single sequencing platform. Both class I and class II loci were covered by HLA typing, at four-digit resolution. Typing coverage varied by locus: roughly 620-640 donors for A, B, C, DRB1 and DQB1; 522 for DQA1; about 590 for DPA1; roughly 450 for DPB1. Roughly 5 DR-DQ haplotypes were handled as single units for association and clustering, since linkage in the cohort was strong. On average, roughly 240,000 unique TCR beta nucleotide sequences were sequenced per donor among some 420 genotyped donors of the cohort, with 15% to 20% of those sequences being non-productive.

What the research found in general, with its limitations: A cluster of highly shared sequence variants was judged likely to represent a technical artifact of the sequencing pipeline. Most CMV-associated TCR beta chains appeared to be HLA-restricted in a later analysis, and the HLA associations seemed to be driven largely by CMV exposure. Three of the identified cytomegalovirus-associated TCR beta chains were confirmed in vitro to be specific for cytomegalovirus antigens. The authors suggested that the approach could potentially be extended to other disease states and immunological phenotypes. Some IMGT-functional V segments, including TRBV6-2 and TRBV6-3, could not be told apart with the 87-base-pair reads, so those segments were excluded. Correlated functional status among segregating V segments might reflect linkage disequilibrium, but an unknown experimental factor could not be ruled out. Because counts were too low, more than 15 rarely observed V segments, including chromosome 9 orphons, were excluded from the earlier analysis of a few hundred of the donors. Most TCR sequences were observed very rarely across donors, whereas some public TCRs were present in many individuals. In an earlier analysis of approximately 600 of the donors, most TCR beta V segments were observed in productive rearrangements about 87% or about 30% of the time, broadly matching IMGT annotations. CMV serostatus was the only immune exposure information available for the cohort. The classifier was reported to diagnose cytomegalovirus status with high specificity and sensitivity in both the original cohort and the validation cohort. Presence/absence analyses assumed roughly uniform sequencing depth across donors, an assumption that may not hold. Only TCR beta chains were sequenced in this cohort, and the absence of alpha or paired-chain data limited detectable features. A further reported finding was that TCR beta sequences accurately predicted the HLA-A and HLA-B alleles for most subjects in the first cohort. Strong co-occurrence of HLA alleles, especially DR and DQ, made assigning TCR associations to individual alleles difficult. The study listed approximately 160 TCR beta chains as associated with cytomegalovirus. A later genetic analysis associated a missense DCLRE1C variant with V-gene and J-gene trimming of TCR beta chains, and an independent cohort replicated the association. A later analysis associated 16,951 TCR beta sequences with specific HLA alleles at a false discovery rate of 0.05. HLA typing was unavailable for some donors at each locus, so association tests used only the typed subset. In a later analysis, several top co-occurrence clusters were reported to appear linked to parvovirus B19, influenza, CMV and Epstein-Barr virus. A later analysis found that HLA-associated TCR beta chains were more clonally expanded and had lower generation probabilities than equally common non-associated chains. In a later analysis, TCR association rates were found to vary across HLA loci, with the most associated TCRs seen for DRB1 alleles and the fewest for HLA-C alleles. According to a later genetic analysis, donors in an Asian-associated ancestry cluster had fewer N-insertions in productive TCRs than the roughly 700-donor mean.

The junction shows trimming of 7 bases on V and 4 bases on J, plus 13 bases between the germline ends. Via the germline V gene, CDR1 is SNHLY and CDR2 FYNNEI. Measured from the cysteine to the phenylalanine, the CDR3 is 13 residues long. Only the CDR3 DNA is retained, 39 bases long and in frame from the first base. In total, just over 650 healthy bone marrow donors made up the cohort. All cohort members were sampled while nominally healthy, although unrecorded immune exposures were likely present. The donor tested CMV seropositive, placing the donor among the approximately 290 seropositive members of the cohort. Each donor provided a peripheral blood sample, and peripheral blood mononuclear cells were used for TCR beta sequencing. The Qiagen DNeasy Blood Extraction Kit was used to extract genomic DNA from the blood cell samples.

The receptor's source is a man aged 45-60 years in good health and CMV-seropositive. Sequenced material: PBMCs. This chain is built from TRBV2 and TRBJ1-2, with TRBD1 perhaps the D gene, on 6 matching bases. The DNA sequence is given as TGTGCCAGCAATGACAGGTCGGCCTATGGCTACACCTTC. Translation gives CASNDRSAYGYTF.